Listed below are T cell receptor beta chains from one sample, sequenced in a study of cytomegalovirus exposure and HLA in healthy donors. Measured with immunoSEQ multiplex PCR; TCRdb has only the in-frame clones, and not every one. The table includes 200,000 or so clones, 65% to 85% detected once. The sequenced sample was PBMCs. The receptors shown here come from a woman aged 25-40 years in good health and CMV-seropositive. CDR3s include the opening cysteine and the closing phenylalanine or tryptophan.

v_call cdr3_aa
TRBV28 CASSIAGTGVGYTF
TRBV11-1 CASSLEENLPFF
TRBV18 CASSRGGSGGYEQYF
TRBV9 CATSVGGATNEQFF
TRBV9 CASAAGGPVNEQYF
TRBV7-9 CASSFSSGFLGYTF
TRBV15 CATSRVSSGETQYF
TRBV20-1 CSPPGLAAFF
TRBV10-3 CAISALGQGSGETQYF
TRBV10-3 CATRPGLAGRANIQYF
TRBV10-2 CASIGDRGLSGNTIYF
TRBV19 CASSADSHRELFF
TRBV5-4 CATSGGGTWNEQFF
TRBV9 CASSVVERGNQETQYF
TRBV5-1 CASSLRTSGTDTQYF
TRBV5-1 CASSRGRDSQETQYF
TRBV20-1 CSAGNYEQYF
TRBV6-6 CASSYSNGNEAFF
TRBV7-9 CASSPAAGANYGYTF
TRBV5-4 CASSLRLAGRTDTQYF
TRBV7-9 CASSLEKGRDRRGYTF
TRBV11-2 CASSAVAGTRRGDGYTF
TRBV7-9 CASRQQEETQYF
TRBV29-1 CSADRGAETQYF
TRBV14 CASSQPGARGYTF
TRBV2 CARGTGKATEAFF
TRBV6-6 CASRNGGSGNTIYF
TRBV18 CASSPTLYEQYF
TRBV5-6 CASRFLGRETQYF
TRBV11-2 CASSLSGGRAGTQYF
TRBV5-1 CASSPSGGVREQFF
TRBV27 CASRRDGNQPQHF
TRBV5-6 CASSPGTGGPLGYGYTF
TRBV7-8 CASSPYSGKSSYNEQFF
TRBV28 CASSRLLADEETQYF
TRBV6-1 CASSRRGTYEQYF
TRBV7-3 CASSYEGPPVPRRGYTF
TRBV29-1 CSVVPLTVNEQFF